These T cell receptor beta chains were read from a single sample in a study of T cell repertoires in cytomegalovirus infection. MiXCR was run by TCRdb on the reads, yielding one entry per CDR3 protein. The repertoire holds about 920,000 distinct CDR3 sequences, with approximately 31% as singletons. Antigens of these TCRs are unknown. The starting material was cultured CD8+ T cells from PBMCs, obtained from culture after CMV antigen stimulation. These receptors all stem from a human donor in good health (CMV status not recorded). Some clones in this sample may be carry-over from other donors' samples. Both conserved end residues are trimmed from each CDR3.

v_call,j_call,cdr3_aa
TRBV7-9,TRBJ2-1,ASSFRGGSYNEQF
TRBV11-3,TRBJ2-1,ASSLAGGTINEQF
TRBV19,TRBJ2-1,ASGSAYNEQF
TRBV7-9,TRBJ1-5,ASSSSGRAGLNQPQH
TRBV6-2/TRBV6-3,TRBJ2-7,ASSYESPTSYEQY
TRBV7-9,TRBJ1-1,AIGWTERTMNTEAF
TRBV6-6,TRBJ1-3,ASGRVSSGNTIY
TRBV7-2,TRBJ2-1,ASSLGFEQAEQF
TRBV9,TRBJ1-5,ASSPSSNQPQH
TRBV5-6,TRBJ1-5,VSSLSNQPQH
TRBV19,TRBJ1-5,ASSPTGNGNQPQH
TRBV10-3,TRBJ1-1,AISKPGQEYTEAF
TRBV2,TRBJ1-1,ASMGDRDTEAF
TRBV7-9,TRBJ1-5,ASSLGPGTGKFNQPQH
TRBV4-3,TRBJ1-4,ASSQIGGPLNEKLF
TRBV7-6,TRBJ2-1,ASSSRSRIVTGNEQF
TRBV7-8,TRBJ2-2,ASSPHELAGFDTGELF
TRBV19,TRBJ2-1,ASMGPSGEEQF
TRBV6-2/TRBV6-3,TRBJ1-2,ASRRQGTNYGYT
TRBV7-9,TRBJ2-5,ASSPQKSGGKETQY
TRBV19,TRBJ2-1,ASSIGLAGDLSYNEQF
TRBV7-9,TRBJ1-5,ASSPTGDIANQPQH
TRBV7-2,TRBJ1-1,ASSLVQVYTEAF
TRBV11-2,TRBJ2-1,ASSLFLAVGEQF
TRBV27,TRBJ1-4,ASSFSGLTNEKLF
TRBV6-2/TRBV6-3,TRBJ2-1,ATLRDNEQF
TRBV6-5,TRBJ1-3,ASSYQGPLNGNTIY
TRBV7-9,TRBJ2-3,ATRGTSGGAWTDTQY
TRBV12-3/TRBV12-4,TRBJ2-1,ASSVLGGNEQF
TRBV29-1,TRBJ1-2,SVEDRQANYGYT
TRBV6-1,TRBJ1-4,ASTQGMRTNEKLF
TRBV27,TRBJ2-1,ASSGGVGAYNEQF
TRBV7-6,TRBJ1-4,VSSLGREREKLF
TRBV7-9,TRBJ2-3,ASSSQDTQY
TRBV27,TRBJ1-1,ASFRGVEAF
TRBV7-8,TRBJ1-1,ASSLSSRPEAF
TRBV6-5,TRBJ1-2,ASSYSTGQGDYT
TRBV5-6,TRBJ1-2,ASSFSDNYGYT
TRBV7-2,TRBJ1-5,ASSHDRADQPQH
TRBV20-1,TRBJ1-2,SATPRTGRHGYT
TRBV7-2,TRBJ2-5,ASRKDRGRQETQY
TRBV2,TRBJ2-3,ATIAGQPDTQY
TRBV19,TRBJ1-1,ASSIGPGPNTEAF
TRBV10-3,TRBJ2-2,AIPRSSGGSTGELF
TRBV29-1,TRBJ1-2,SVVGRGQYYGYT
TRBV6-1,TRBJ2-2,ASRPSDRGGTGELF
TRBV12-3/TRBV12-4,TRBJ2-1,ASNQGLVSEQF
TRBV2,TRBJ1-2,ASSEAQGGPISDYGYT
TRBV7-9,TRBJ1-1,ASNIRGTEAF
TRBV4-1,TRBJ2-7,ASSPGAALADEQY